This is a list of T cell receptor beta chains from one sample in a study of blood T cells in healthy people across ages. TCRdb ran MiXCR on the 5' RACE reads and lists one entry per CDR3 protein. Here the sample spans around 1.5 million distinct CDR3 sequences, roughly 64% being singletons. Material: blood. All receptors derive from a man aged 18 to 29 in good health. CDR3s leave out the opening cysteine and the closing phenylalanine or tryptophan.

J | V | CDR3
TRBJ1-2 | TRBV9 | ASSGTGGYT
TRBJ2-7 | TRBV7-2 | ASSLARSSYEQY
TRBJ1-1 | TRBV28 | ASTPRGRSAF
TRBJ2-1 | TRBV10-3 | AISDRSNNEQF
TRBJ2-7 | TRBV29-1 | SVEAGTPYEQY
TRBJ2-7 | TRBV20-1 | SAGEGLALPYEQY
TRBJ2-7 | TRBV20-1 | SARKRTSVGEQY
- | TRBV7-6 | ASSSHLSEQY
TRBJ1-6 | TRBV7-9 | ASSLEAGPSPLH
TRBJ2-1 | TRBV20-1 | SARGDSQRQEQF
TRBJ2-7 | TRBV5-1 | ASSLGILTYEQY
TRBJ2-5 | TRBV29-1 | SVKLVGLAEETQY
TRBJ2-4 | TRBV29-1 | SVWGSKNIQY
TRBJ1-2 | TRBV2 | ASSEAGNPLRGYT
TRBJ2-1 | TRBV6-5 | ASSRKDLTQQF
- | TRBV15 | ATSRVYGQDHYEQY
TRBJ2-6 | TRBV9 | ASSGARANVLT
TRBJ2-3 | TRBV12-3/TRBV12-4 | ASSLLDSGGDTQY
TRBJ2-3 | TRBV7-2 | ASRRGVPGRGGGVWTDTQY
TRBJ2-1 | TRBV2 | ASSEAPRSNKQF
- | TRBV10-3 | ALARDSNYEQY
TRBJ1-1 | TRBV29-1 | SGDLGGTEAF
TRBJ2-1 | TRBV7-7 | ASTFSGRSYNEQF
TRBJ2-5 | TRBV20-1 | SAQMRETQY
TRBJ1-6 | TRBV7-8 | ASSLADRVDNSPLH
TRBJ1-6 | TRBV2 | ASSGTGLSSPLH
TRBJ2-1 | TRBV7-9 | ASSSRGNDEQF
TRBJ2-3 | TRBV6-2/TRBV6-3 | ASSSTRGGGSTDTQY
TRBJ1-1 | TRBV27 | ASSPDRNEAF
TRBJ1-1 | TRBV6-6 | ASTIPRDRNTEAF
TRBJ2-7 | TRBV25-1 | ASSEAGQEYEQY
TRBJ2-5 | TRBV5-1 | ASSFVLLRNQETQY
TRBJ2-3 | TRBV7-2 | ASSLQGIGTDTQY
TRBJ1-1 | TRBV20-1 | SARVIKATEAF
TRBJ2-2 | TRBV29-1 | SAQGGGRAGGTGELF
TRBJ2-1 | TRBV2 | ASSVGLAYNEQF
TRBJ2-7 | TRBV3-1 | ASSQSRGQTRLAATYEQY
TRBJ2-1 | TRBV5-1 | ASSLGATSGSFNEQF
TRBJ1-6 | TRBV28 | ASSSGGGAYLNSPLH
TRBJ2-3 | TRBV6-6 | ASSDRAGATDTQY
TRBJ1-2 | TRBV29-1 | SVEVYRGRGYT
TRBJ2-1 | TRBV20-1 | SARVGTGYNEQF
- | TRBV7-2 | ASSLQLYEQY
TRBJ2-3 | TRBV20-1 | SARGTDSTDTQY
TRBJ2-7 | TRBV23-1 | ASSQILNRVYEQY
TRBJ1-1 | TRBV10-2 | ASILDPGTGKAF
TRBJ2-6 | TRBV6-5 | ASSYSGGTGANVLT
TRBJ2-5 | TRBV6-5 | ASSYSSGVAETQY
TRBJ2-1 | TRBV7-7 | ASSPHTSSDEQF
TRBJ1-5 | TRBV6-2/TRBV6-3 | ASSYSAGAGQPQH
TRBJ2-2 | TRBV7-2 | ASSLMGAVRTGELF
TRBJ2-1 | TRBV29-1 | SVVPGQGHNEQF
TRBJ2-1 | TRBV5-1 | ASSLVLAGSNEQF